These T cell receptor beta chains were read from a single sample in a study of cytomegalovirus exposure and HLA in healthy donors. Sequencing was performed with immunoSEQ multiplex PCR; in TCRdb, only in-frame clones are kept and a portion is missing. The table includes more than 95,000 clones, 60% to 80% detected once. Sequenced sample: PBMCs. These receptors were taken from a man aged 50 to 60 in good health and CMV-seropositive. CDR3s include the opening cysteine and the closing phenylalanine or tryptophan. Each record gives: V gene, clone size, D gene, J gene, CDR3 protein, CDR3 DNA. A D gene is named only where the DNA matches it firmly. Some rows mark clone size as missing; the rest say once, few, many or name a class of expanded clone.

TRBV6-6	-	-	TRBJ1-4	CASMRNLNEKLFF	TGTGCCAGCATGAGAAATCTTAATGAAAAACTGTTTTTT
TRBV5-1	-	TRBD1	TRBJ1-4	CASSLRDRGNEKLFF	TGCGCCAGCAGCCTCCGGGACAGGGGGAATGAAAAACTGTTTTTT
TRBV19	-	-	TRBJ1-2	CASIDRGSHYGYTF	TGTGCCAGTATCGACCGGGGGTCCCACTATGGCTACACCTTC
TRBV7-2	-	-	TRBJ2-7	CASSQSRSSASYEQYF	TGTGCCAGCAGCCAATCGCGTTCTAGCGCCTCCTACGAGCAGTACTTC
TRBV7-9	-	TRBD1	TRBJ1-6	CASSGQGDSPLHF	TGTGCCAGCAGCGGACAGGGCGATTCACCCCTCCACTTT
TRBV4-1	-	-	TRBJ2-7	CASSQDPPRGVYEQYF	TGCGCCAGCAGCCAAGATCCCCCCAGGGGGGTTTACGAGCAGTACTTC
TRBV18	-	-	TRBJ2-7	CASSPDRVNYEQYF	TGTGCCAGCTCTCCGGACAGAGTTAACTACGAGCAGTACTTC
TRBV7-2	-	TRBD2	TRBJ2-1	CASSLGLRLAGHNEQFF	TGTGCCAGCAGCTTAGGTCTCAGACTAGCGGGACACAATGAGCAGTTCTTC
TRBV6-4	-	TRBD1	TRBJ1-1	CASSVGTGMNTEAFF	TGTGCCAGCAGTGTTGGGACAGGGATGAACACTGAAGCTTTCTTT
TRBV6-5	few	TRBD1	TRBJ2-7	CASSSHGQGVYYEQYF	TGTGCCAGCAGTTCCCACGGACAGGGGGTATACTACGAGCAGTACTTC
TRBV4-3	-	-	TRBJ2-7	CASSRGRGTDEQYF	TGCGCCAGCAGCCGAGGAAGGGGTACCGACGAGCAGTACTTC
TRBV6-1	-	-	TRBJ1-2	CASSEPGQSESNYGYTF	TGTGCCAGCAGTGAACCAGGACAGTCCGAGTCTAACTATGGCTACACCTTC
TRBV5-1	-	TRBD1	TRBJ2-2	CASSLAPQGAGTGELFF	TGCGCCAGCAGCTTGGCCCCCCAGGGGGCAGGCACCGGGGAGCTGTTTTTT
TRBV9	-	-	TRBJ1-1	CASSVAEGTGRTNTEAFF	TGTGCCAGCAGCGTAGCAGAAGGGACTGGAAGGACGAACACTGAAGCTTTCTTT
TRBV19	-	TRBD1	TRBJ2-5	CASSIGTGGETQYF	TGTGCCAGTAGTATTGGTACAGGGGGTGAGACCCAGTACTTC
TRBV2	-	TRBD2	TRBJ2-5	CASSSASGDQETQYF	TGTGCCAGCAGTTCGGCTAGCGGGGATCAAGAGACCCAGTACTTC
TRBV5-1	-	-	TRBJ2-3	CASSLSVDTQYF	TGCGCCAGCAGCTTGTCAGTAGATACGCAGTATTTT
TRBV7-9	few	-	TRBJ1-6	CASSFAARASPLHF	TGTGCCAGCAGCTTTGCGGCCAGGGCTTCACCCCTCCACTTT
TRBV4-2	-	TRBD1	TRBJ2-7	CASSQEWTGPREQYF	TGTGCCAGCAGCCAAGAATGGACAGGGCCCCGCGAGCAGTACTTC
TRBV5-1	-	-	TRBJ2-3	CASSPGGYADTQYF	TGCGCCAGCAGCCCCGGGGGATATGCAGATACGCAGTATTTT
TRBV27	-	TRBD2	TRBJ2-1	CASSLWVARGGNEQFF	TGTGCCAGCAGTTTGTGGGTAGCTCGGGGGGGCAATGAGCAGTTCTTC
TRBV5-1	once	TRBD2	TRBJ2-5	CASSVATSGGVETQYF	TGCGCCAGCAGCGTGGCGACTAGCGGGGGGGTGGAGACCCAGTACTTC
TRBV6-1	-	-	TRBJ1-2	CASNRGYGYTF	TGTGCCAGCAATAGGGGCTATGGCTACACCTTC
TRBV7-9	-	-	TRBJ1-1	CASSPDRGSEAFF	TGTGCCAGCAGCCCGGACCGCGGGTCGGAAGCTTTCTTT
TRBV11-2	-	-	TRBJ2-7	CASRLTGADEQYF	TGTGCCAGCAGACTGACAGGCGCCGACGAGCAGTACTTC
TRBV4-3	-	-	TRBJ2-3	CASSQEGADTQYF	TGCGCCAGCAGCCAAGAGGGCGCAGATACGCAGTATTTT
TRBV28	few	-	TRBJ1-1	CASSTPGYGNTEAFF	TGTGCCAGCAGTACTCCAGGGTATGGGAACACTGAAGCTTTCTTT
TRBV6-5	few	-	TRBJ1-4	CASSYQGGSNEKLFF	TGTGCCAGCAGTTACCAGGGAGGGTCTAATGAAAAACTGTTTTTT
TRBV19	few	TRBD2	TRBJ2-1	CASTEASGRNEQFF	TGTGCCAGTACCGAGGCTAGCGGCCGGAATGAGCAGTTCTTC
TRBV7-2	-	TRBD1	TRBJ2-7	CASSRDRVVGEQYF	TGTGCCAGCAGCCGGGACAGGGTAGTTGGCGAGCAGTACTTC
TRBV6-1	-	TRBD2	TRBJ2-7	CASLGLAGGREQYF	TGTGCCAGTCTCGGACTAGCGGGGGGTCGGGAGCAGTACTTC
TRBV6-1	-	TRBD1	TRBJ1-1	CASMLQGALTEAFF	TGTGCCAGCATGTTACAGGGGGCGCTGACTGAAGCTTTCTTT
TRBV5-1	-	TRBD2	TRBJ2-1	CASGTSSGGSYNEQFF	TGCGCCAGCGGCACAAGTAGCGGGGGCTCCTACAATGAGCAGTTCTTC
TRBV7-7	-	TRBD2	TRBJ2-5	CASSLGSGGQETQYF	TGTGCTAGCAGCTTAGGTAGCGGGGGACAAGAGACCCAGTACTTC
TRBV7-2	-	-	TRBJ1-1	CASSSSGTLARAFF	TGTGCCAGCAGCTCAAGCGGGACACTCGCACGAGCTTTCTTT
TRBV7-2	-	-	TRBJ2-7	CASRFTGVHEQYF	TGTGCCAGCAGATTCACGGGGGTCCACGAGCAGTACTTC
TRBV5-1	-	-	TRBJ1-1	CASSLDREGTEAFF	TGCGCCAGCAGCTTGGATAGGGAGGGGACTGAAGCTTTCTTT
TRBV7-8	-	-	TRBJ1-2	CASSPAGDGYTF	TGTGCCAGCAGCCCCGCAGGGGATGGCTACACCTTC
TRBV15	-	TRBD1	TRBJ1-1	CATSRDQGATEAFF	TGTGCCACCAGCAGAGATCAGGGGGCCACTGAAGCTTTCTTT
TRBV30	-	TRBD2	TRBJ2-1	CAWSVAGGTYNEQFF	TGTGCCTGGAGTGTGGCGGGAGGGACGTACAATGAGCAGTTCTTC
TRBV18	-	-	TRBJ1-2	CASSPRLYDSGYTF	TGTGCCAGCTCACCCCGGCTATATGACTCTGGCTACACCTTC
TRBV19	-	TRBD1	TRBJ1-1	CASSTGQGYTEAFF	TGTGCCAGTAGTACGGGACAGGGTTACACTGAAGCTTTCTTT
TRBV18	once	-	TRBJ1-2	CASSPPINYGYTF	TGTGCCAGCTCACCACCTATTAACTATGGCTACACCTTC
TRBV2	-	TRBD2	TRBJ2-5	CASSGGRQTQYF	TGTGCCAGCAGTGGCGGGAGGCAGACCCAGTACTTC
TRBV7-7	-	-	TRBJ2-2	CASSFAGNTGELFF	TGTGCTAGCAGCTTTGCAGGGAACACCGGGGAGCTGTTTTTT
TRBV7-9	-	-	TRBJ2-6	CASSFYNSGANVLTF	TGTGCCAGCAGTTTTTACAACTCTGGGGCCAACGTCCTGACTTTC